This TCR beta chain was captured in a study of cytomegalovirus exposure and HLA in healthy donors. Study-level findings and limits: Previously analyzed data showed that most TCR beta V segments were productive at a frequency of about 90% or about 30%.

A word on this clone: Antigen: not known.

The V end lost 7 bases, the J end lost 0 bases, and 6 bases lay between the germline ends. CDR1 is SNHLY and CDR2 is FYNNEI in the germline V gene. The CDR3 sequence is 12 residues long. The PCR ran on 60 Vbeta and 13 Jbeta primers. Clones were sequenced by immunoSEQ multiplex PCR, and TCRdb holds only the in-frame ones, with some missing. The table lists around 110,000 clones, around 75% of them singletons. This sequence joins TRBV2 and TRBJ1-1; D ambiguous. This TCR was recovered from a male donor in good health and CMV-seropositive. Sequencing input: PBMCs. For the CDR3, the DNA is TGTGCCAGCACCGAGATGAACACTGAAGCTTTCTTT. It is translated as CASTEMNTEAFF.